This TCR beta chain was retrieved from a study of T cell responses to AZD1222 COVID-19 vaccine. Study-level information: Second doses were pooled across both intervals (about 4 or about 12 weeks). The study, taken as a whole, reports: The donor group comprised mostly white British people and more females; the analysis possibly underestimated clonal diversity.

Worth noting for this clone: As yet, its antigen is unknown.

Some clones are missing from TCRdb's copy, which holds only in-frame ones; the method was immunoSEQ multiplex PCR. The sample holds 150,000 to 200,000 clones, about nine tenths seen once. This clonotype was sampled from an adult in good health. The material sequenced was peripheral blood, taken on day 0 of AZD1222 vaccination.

Here the CDR3 DNA reads TGTGCCAGCATGTTCTCCGGGACAGTGAACACTGAAGCTTTCTTT. This sequence encodes CASMFSGTVNTEAFF. The genes are TRBV6-6 and TRBJ1-1; 7 nucleotides line up with TRBD1. Per germline, CDR1 MNHNY and CDR2 SVGAGI (reference sequence). This CDR3 comprises 15 residues. V shed 7 bases, J shed 0 bases, and the junction held 8 bases outside the gene matches.